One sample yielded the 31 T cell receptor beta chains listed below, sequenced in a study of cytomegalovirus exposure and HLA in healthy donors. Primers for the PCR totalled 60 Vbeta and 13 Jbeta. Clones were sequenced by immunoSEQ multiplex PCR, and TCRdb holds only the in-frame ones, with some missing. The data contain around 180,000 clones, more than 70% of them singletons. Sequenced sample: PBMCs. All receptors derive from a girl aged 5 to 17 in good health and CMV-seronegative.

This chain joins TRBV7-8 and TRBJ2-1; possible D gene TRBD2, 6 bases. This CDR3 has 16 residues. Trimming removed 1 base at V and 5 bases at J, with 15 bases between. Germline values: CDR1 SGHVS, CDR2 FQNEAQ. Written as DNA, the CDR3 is TGTGCCAGCAGCTTAGTTCTAGCCGGGGGTCACAATGAGCAGTTCTTC. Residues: CASSLVLAGGHNEQFF.

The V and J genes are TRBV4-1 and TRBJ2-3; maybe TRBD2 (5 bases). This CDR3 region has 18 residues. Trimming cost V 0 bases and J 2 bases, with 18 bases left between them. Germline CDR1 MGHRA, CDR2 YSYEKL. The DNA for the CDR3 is TGCGCCAGCAGCCAAGATGAGGTGGAGAACGGGGACACAGATACGCAGTATTTT. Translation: CASSQDEVENGDTDTQYF.

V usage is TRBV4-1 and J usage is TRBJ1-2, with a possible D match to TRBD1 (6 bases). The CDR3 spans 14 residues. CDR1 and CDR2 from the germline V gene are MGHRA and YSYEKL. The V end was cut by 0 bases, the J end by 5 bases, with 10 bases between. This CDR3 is CASSQDGQGYGYTF. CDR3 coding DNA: TGCGCCAGCAGCCAAGATGGGCAGGGGTATGGCTACACCTTC.

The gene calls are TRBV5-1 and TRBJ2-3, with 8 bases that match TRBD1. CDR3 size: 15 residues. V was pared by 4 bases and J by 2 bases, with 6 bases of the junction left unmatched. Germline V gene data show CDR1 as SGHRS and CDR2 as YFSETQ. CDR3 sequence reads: CASSVGQAFTDTQYF. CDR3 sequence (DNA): TGCGCCAGCAGCGTGGGACAGGCGTTCACAGATACGCAGTATTTT.

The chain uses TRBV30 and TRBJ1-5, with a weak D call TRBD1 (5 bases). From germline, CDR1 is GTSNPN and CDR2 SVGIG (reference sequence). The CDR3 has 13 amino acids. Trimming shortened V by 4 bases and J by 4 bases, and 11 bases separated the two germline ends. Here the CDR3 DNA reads TGTGCCTGGAACCGCCAGGGTAATCAGCCCCAGCATTTT. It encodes CAWNRQGNQPQHF.

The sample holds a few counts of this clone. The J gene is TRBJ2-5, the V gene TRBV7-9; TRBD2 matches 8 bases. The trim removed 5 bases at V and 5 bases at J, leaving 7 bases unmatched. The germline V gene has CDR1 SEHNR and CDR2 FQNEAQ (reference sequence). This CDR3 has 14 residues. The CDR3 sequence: CASSNVGGAETQYF. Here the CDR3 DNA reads TGTGCCAGCAGCAACGTCGGGGGGGCCGAGACCCAGTACTTC.

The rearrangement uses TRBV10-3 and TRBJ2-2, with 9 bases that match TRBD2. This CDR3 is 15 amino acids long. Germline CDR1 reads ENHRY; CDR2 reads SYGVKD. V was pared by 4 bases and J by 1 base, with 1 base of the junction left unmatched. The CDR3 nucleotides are TGTGCCATCAGTGCGACTAGCGGGAACACCGGGGAGCTGTTTTTT. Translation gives CAISATSGNTGELFF.

The CDR3 coding sequence is TGTGCCAGTACGACAGGGGGCACTGAAGCTTTCTTT. Its translation: CASTTGGTEAFF. V gene TRBV18 combines with J gene TRBJ1-1, with 9 nucleotides matching TRBD1. With V trimmed by 9 bases and J by 4 bases, 3 bases remained unmatched. The CDR3 is 12 residues long. Germline lookup yields CDR1 KGHSH and CDR2 LQKENI.

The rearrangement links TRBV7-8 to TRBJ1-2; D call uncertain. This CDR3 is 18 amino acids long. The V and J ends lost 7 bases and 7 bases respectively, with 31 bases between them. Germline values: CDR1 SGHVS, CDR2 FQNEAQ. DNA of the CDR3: TGTGCCAGCACCTCTTTCCGTATATTCCTTCGACTACGCTCTGGCTACACCTTC. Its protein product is CASTSFRIFLRLRSGYTF. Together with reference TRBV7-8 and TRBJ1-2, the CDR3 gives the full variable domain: GAGVSQSPRYKVAKRGQDVALRCDPISGHVSLFWYQQALGQGPEFLTYFQNEAQLDKSGLPSDRFFAERPEGSVSTLKIQRTQQEDSAVYLCASTSFRIFLRLRSGYTFGSGTRLTVV.

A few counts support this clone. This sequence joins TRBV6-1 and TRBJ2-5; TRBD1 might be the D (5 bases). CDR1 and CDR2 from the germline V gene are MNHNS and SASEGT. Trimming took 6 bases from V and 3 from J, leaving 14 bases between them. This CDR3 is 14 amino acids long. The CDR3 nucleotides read TGTGCCAGCAGCCCCCAGGGCTCGGAAGAGACCCAGTACTTC. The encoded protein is CASSPQGSEETQYF.

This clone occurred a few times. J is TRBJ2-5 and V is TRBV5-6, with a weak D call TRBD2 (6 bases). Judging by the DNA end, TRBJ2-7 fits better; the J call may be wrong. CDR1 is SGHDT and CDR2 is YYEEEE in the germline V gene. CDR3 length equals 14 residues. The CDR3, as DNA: TGTGCCAGCAGCTCAGGGACTCCCTTGTACGAGCAGTACTTC. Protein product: CASSSGTPLYEQYF.

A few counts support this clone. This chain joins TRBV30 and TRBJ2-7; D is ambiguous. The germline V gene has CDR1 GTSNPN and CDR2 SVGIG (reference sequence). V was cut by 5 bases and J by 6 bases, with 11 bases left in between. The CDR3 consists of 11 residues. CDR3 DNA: TGTGCCTGGGGTTTTGGAGCCGAGCAGTACTTC. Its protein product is CAWGFGAEQYF.

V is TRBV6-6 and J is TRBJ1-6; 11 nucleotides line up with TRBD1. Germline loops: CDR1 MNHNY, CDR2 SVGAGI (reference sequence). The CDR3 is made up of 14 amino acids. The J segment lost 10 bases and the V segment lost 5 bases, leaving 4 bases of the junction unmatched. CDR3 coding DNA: TGTGCCAGCAGTCCGGGACAGGGGGAATCACCCCTCCACTTT. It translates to CASSPGQGESPLHF.

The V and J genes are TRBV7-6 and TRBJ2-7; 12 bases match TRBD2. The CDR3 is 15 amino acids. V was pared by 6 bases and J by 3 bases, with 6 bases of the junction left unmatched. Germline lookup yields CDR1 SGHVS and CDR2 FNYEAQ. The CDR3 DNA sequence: TGTGCCAGCAGTTCTAGCGGGGGGGCCTTCTACGAGCAGTACTTC. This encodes CASSSSGGAFYEQYF.

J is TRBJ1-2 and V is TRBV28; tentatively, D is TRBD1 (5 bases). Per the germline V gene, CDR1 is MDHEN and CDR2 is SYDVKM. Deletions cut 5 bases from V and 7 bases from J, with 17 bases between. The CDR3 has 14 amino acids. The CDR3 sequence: CASSLQTQALGYTF. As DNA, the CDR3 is TGTGCCAGCAGTCTCCAGACACAGGCTCTTGGCTACACCTTC.

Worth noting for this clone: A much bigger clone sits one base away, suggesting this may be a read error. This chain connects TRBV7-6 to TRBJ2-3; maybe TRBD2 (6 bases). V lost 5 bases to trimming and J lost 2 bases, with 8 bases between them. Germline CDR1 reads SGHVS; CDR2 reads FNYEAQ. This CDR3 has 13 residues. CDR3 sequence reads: CASSGEATDTQYF. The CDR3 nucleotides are TGTGCCAGCAGCGGGGAGGCCACAGATACGCAGTATTTT.

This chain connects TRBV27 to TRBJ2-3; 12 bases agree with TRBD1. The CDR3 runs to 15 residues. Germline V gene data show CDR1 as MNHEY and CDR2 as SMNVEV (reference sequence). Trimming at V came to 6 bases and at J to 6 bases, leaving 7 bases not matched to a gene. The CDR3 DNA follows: TGTGCCAGCAGCCCTGGGACAGGGGGCGGTGATACGCAGTATTTT. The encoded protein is CASSPGTGGGDTQYF.

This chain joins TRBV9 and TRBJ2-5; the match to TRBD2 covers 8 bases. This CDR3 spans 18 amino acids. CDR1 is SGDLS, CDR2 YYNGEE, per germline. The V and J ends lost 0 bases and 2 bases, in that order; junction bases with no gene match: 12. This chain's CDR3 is CASSVASRASGLQETQYF. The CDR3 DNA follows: TGTGCCAGCAGCGTAGCCAGCAGGGCTAGCGGGCTTCAAGAGACCCAGTACTTC.

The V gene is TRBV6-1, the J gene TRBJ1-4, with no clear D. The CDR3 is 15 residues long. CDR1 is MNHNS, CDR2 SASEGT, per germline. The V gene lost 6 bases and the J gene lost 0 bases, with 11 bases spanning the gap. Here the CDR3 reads CASSLYSTTNEKLFF. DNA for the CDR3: TGTGCCAGCAGCCTTTACAGTACAACTAATGAAAAACTGTTTTTT.

The CDR3 here is CASSPGQGVYNEQFF. The DNA for the CDR3 is TGTGCCAGCAGCCCGGGACAGGGGGTCTACAATGAGCAGTTCTTC. This chain connects TRBV14 to TRBJ2-1, with TRBD1 matching over 11 bases. J gave up 3 bases and V 4 bases, and 2 bases lay outside the gene matches. The germline gives CDR1 SGHDN, CDR2 FVKESK. The CDR3 has 15 amino acids.

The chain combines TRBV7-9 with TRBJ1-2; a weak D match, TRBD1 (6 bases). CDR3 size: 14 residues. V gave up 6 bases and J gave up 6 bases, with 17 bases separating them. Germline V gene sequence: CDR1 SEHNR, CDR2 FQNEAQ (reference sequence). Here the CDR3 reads CASRRQVQAHGYTF. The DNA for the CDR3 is TGTGCCAGCAGACGACAGGTCCAAGCACATGGCTACACCTTC. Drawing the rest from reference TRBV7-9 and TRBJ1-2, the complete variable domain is DTGVSQNPRHKITKRGQNVTFRCDPISEHNRLYWYRQTLGQGPEFLTYFQNEAQLEKSRLLSDRFSAERPKGSFSTLEIQRTEQGDSAMYLCASRRQVQAHGYTFGSGTRLTVV.

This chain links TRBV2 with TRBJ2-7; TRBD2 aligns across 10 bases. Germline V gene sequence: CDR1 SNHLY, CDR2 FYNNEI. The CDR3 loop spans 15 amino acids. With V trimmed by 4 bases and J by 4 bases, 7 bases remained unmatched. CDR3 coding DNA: TGTGCCAGCAGTGCCAGGACTAGCGGCCCGTACGAGCAGTACTTC. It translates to CASSARTSGPYEQYF.

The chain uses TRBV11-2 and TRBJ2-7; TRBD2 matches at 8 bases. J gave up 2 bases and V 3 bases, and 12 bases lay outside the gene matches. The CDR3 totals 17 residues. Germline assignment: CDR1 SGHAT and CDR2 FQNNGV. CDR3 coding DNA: TGTGCCAGCAGCTTGCGGGGGGAGCGGGGGTTTCCCTACGAGCAGTACTTC. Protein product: CASSLRGERGFPYEQYF.

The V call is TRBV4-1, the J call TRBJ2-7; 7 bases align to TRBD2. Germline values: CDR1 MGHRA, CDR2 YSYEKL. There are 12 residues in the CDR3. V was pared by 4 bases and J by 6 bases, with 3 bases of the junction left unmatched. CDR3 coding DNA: TGCGCCAGCAGCCGTTCGGGGGGCGAGCAGTACTTC. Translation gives CASSRSGGEQYF.

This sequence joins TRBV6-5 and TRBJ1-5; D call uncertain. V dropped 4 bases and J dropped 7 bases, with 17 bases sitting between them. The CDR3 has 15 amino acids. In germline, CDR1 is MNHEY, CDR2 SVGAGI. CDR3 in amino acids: CASSSDAGWGQPQHF. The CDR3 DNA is TGTGCCAGCAGTTCCGACGCGGGGTGGGGACAGCCCCAGCATTTT.

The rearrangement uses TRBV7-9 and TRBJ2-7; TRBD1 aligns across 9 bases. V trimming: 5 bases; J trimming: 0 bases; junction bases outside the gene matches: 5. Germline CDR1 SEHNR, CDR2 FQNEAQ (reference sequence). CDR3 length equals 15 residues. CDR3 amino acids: CASSPGTGSSYEQYF. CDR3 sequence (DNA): TGTGCCAGCAGCCCGGGGACAGGGAGCTCCTACGAGCAGTACTTC.

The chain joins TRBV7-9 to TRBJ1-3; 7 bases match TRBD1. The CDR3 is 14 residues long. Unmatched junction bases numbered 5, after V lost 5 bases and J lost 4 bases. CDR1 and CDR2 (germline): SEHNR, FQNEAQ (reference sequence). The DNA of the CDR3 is TGTGCCAGCAGCCGAGAGACAGGGGGAAACACCATATATTTT. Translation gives CASSRETGGNTIYF.

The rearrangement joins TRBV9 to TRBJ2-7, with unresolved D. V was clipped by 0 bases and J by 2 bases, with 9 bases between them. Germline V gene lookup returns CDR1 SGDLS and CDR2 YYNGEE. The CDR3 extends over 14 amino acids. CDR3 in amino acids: CASSVDQVPYEQYF. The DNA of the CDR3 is TGTGCCAGCAGCGTAGACCAGGTGCCCTACGAGCAGTACTTC.

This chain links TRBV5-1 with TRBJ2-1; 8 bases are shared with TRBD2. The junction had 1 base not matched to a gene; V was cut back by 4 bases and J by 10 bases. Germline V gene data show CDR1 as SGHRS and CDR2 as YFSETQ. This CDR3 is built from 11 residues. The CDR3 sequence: CASSPGGEQFF. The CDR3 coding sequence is TGCGCCAGCAGCCCGGGGGGGGAGCAGTTCTTC.

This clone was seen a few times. The CDR3 DNA is TGTGCCAGCAGCCTAGGGACAGGGTGGGCTGAAAAACTGTTTTTT. Amino acid sequence: CASSLGTGWAEKLFF. This chain links TRBV6-5 with TRBJ1-4; 9 bases are shared with TRBD1. The V gene end was trimmed by 6 bases and the J gene end by 7 bases; junction bases not matched to a gene: 9. The CDR3 has 15 amino acids. From germline, CDR1 is MNHEY and CDR2 SVGAGI.

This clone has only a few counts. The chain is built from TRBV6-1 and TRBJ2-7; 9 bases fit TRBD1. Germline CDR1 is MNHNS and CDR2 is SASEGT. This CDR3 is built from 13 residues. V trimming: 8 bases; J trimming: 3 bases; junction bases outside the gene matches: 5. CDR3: CASADRGRYEQYF. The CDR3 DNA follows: TGTGCCAGCGCGGACAGGGGACGCTACGAGCAGTACTTC.